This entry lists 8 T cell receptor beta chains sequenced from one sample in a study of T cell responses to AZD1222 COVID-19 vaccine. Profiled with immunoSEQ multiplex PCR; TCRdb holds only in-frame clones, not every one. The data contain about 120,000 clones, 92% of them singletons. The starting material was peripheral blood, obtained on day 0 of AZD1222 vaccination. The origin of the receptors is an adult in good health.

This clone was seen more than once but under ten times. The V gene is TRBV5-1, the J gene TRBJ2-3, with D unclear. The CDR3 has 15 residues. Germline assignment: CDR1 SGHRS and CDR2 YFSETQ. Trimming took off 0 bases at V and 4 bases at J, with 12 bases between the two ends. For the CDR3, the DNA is TGCGCCAGCAGCTTGGGAACGCCCCAGGCAGATACGCAGTATTTT. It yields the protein CASSLGTPQADTQYF.

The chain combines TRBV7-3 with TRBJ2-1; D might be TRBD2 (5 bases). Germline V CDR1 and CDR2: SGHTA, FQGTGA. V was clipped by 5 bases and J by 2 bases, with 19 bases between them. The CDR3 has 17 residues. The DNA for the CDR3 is TGTGCCAGCAGCCCTGGAGGAGGCGCGGGTGCCTACAATGAGCAGTTCTTC. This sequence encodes CASSPGGGAGAYNEQFF.

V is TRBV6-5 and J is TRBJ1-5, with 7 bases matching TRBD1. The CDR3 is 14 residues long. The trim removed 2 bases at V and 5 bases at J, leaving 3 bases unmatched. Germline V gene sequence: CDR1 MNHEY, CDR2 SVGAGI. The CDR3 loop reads CASSYRQGYQPQHF. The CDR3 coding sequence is TGTGCCAGCAGTTACCGACAGGGCTATCAGCCCCAGCATTTT.

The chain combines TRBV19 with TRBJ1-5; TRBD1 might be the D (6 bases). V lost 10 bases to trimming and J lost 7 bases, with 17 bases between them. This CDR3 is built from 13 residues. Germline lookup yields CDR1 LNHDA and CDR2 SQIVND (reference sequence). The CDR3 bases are TGTGCCACCAGTCAGGGGACCAGCCAGCCCCAGCATTTT. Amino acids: CATSQGTSQPQHF. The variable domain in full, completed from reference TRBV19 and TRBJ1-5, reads DGGITQSPKYLFRKEGQNVTLSCEQNLNHDAMYWYRQDPGQGLRLIYYSQIVNDFQKGDIAEGYSVSREKKESFPLTVTSAQKNPTAFYLCATSQGTSQPQHFGDGTRLSIL.

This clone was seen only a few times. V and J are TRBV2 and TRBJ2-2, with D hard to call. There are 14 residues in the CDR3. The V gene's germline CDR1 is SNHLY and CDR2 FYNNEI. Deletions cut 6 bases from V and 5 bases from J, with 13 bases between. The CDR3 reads CASSPVGITGELFF. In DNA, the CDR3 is TGTGCCAGCAGCCCAGTGGGGATAACCGGGGAGCTGTTTTTT.

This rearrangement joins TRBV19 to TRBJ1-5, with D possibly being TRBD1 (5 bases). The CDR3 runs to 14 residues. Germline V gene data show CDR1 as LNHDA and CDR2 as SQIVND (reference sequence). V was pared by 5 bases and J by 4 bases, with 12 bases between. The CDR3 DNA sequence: TGTGCCAGTAGTGCCTGGGGCCTAAATCAGCCCCAGCATTTT. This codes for CASSAWGLNQPQHF.

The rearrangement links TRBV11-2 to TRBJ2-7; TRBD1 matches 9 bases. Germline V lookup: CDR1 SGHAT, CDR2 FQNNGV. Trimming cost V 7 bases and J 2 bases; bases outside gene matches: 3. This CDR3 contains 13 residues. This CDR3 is CASKRQGAYEQYF. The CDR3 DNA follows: TGTGCCAGCAAACGACAGGGGGCCTACGAGCAGTACTTC. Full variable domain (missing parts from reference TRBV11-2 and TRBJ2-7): EAGVAQSPRYKIIEKRQSVAFWCNPISGHATLYWYQQILGQGPKLLIQFQNNGVVDDSQLPKDRFSAERLKGVDSTLKIQPAKLEDSAVYLCASKRQGAYEQYFGPGTRLTVT.

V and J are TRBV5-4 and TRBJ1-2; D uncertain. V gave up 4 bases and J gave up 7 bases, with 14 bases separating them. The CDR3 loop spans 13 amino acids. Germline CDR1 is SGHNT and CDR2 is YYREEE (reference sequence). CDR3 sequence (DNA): TGTGCCAGCAGCCGGCAACCTCCCACTGGCTACACCTTC. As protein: CASSRQPPTGYTF.